The following is a T cell receptor beta chain sequence with its context. No antigen is known for it. The data are from a study of monozygotic twins with cystic fibrosis. Study-wide background: Libraries were built from three micrograms of fragmented DNA using 15 PCR cycles.

Data came from immunoSEQ multiplex PCR; TCRdb stores just in-frame clones and leaves some out. The sample shows around 34,000 clones, under 95% of them seen only once. Study-wide results and caveats: Median Simpson clonality of approximately 0.0088 suggested naive T cells predominated. In this small cohort, shared CDR3 numbers showed no association with age, concordance or disease severity.

V lost 6 bases to trimming and J lost 10 bases; unmatched junction nucleotides: 12. CDR1 is MNHNS, CDR2 SASEGT, per germline. The CDR3 has 15 amino acids. The rearrangement joins TRBV6-1 to TRBJ2-2, with 9 bases fitting TRBD1. The TCR comes from a girl aged 2-10 years with cystic fibrosis. The sample taken for sequencing was blood. The CDR3 region has the DNA TGTGCCAGCAGCTTGATAGGGACAGGGAAGCCGGAGCTGTTTTTT. This encodes CASSLIGTGKPELFF.